The 5 T cell receptor beta chains below come from one sample, sequenced in a study of blood T cell repertoires in COVID-19 (TCRdb year 2020). The library was obtained by the immunoSEQ multiplex PCR assay. This is the immuneACCESS table as TCRdb keeps it, with only in-frame sequences that have V and J called. A part of the clones is gone; compared with another copy, unresolved V genes explain less than half, and the rest is unexplained. This sample lists about 220,000 clones; around 82% were detected once. The leading ten clones occupy about 4.8% of the sample. The sample was peripheral blood. The receptors were sampled from a woman between 70 and 85 years old with acute or convalescent COVID-19.

The chain carries TRBV27 and TRBJ1-1; D unresolved. The CDR3 has 11 amino acids. Trimming shortened V by 3 bases and J by 9 bases, and 8 bases separated the two germline ends. Germline V gene data show CDR1 as MNHEY and CDR2 as SMNVEV (reference sequence). CDR3 residues: CASSFHNKAFF. Here the CDR3 DNA reads TGTGCCAGCAGTTTCCACAACAAAGCTTTCTTT.

The V and J genes are TRBV5-1 and TRBJ2-1; TRBD2 agrees at 12 bases. The V segment lost 0 bases and the J segment 9 bases; nucleotides outside the gene matches: 4. The CDR3 consists of 15 residues. The germline V gene has CDR1 SGHRS and CDR2 YFSETQ. Here the CDR3 DNA reads TGCGCCAGCAGCTTGGGACTAGCGGGGGACGGTGAGCAGTTCTTC. This codes for CASSLGLAGDGEQFF.

The CDR3 spells CASSFIKNTEAFF. Written as DNA, the CDR3 is TGTGCCAGCAGTTTTATAAAGAACACTGAAGCTTTCTTT. The chain uses TRBV6-5 and TRBJ1-1; no reliable D call. CDR1 MNHEY and CDR2 SVGAGI come from the germline V gene. The CDR3 spans 13 residues. Trimming removed 4 bases from V and 1 base from J, with 7 bases in between.

The chain carries TRBV19 and TRBJ2-3, with D perhaps TRBD1 (6 bases). This CDR3 is 15 amino acids long. CDR1 and CDR2 (germline): LNHDA, SQIVND (reference sequence). Trimming left V 5 bases short and J 4 bases short, with 16 bases between. The CDR3 region is CASSSDRQPSDTQYF. CDR3 DNA sequence: TGTGCCAGTAGTTCGGACAGACAGCCTTCAGATACGCAGTATTTT.

The chain carries TRBV28 and TRBJ1-2; tentatively, D is TRBD1 (6 bases). Trimming stripped 5 bases from V and 3 bases from J, with 10 bases between. This CDR3 spans 13 amino acids. CDR1 and CDR2 from the germline V gene are MDHEN and SYDVKM. The CDR3 loop reads CASSARGYYGYTF. As DNA, the CDR3 is TGTGCCAGCAGTGCCAGGGGTTACTATGGCTACACCTTC.